The clone carrying this TCR beta chain was counted many times. This entry belongs to a study of Graves' ophthalmopathy and Graves' hyperthyroidism. The CDR3 loop spans 14 amino acids. Germline V gives CDR1 MDHEN, CDR2 SYDVKM. Trimming shortened V by 5 bases and J by 3 bases, and 13 bases separated the two germline ends. Using RNA transcripts, the TCR beta CDR3 regions were amplified. In the first round, RT-PCR was carried out with HTBI primers, and a multiplex PCR formed the second round. MiXCR, run by TCRdb on the multiplex PCR reads, gives a single entry per CDR3 protein. The sample lists about 400,000 distinct CDR3 sequences, approximately 21% occurring once.

Source material: peripheral blood. The V gene is TRBV28, the J gene TRBJ1-2, with a tentative D call TRBD1 (5 bases). This clonotype was obtained from a woman between 18 and 30 years old with stable Graves' hyperthyroidism. The CDR3 region is CASSPRQSYYGYTF. The DNA of the CDR3 is TGTGCCAGCAGTCCACGACAGAGCTACTATGGCTACACCTTC.